The TCR beta chain described here comes from a study of OX40 agonist ivuxolimab in advanced cancers. Across the whole study: At roughly 80% male, the cohort had a mean age of around 56 years, ranging from roughly 20 to 85. Two cutaneous melanoma patients and one hepatocellular carcinoma patient, three in all, had partial responses.

Assay: immunoSEQ multiplex PCR; the TCRdb copy retains only in-frame clones and omits some. Of roughly 45,000 clones in the sample, 88% were seen once. Notes on the study in general: The 0.1-3.0 mg/kg partial responders had among the lowest clonal expansion.

With baseline, cycle 4 day 1, and cycle 7 day 1 as timepoints, blood was sampled. V was pared by 4 bases and J by 3 bases, with 5 bases between. CDR1 and CDR2 (germline): SGHDT, YYEEEE. The CDR3 is made up of 11 amino acids. The sample holds a few counts of this clone. What it binds is unknown. Sample: CD4+ or CD8+ T cells sorted from blood, taken in a trial of the OX40 agonist ivuxolimab. The sequence was collected from an adult with an advanced solid tumor such as melanoma, head and neck, liver or kidney cancer. The chain carries TRBV5-6 and TRBJ2-7; D is unclear. CDR3 amino acids: CASSTNYEQYF. The CDR3 DNA sequence: TGTGCCAGCAGCACTAACTACGAGCAGTACTTC.